The sample holds one count of the clone carrying this T cell receptor beta chain. Antigen specificity is unknown. Moderate-to-severe activity, with CAS ≥3, NOSPECS ≥4 and duration under 3 months, characterized the donors with ophthalmopathy. Patients were diagnosed from clinical symptoms, serum thyroxine, TRAb, thyroid ultrasound and orbital computed tomography. This entry belongs to a study of Graves' ophthalmopathy and Graves' hyperthyroidism. Whole-study results and caveats: Blood samples also showed most expanded thyroid clonotypes exceeding 0.001 frequency.

Trimming took 10 bases from V and 4 from J; bases not matched to a gene: 8. Germline-derived CDR1 and CDR2 are ENHRY and SYGVKD. The CDR3 has 13 amino acids. RNA transcripts served as template for amplifying TCR beta CDR3 sequences. Investigators did first-round RT-PCR with HTBI primers, then second-round multiplex PCR. MiXCR was run by TCRdb on the multiplex PCR reads, yielding one entry per CDR3 protein. The sample shows 650,000 to 900,000 distinct CDR3 sequences, 35% to 50% of them seen only once. This TCR was sampled from an adult man with Graves' ophthalmopathy. Sequencing was performed on peripheral blood. The chain is built from TRBV10-3 and TRBJ2-7; 9 bases map to TRBD1. The CDR3 DNA sequence: TGTGCCAGCCACCGGGACAGGGATTACGAGCAGTACTTC. It yields the protein CASHRDRDYEQYF.